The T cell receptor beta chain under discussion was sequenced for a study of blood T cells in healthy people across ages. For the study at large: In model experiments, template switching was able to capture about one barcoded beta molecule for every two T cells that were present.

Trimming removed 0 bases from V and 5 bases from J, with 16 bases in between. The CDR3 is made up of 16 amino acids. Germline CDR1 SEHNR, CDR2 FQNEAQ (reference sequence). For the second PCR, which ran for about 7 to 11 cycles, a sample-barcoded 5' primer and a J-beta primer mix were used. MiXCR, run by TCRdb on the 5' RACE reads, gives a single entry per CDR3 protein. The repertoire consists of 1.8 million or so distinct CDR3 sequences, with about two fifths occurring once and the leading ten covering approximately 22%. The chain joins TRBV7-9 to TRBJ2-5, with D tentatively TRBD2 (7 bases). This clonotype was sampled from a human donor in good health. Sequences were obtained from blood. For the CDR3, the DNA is TGTGCCAGCAGCTTAGCGCTGGGGGGGCGCATCGAGACCCAGTACTTC. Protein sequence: CASSLALGGRIETQYF.